A selection of T cell receptor beta chains follows, all from one sample in a study of Graves' ophthalmopathy and Graves' hyperthyroidism. One entry per CDR3 protein, called by TCRdb with MiXCR from the multiplex PCR reads. The table includes about 1.2 million distinct CDR3 sequences, 35% to 40% detected once. The specimen sequenced was peripheral blood or thyroid tissue (not recorded which). Every receptor here comes from an adult man with Graves' hyperthyroidism. The CDR3 runs from the conserved cysteine through the conserved F or W. D genes are given only for firm matches. The listing skips clone size in some rows; elsewhere it reads once, few, many or a size class.

abundance	v_gene	j_gene	d_gene	CDR3nt	CDR3aa
.	TRBV5-1	TRBJ1-1	.	TGCGCCAGCAGCGGGACTAGCGGGGCATCTGAAGCTTTCTTT	CASSGTSGASEAFF
many	TRBV20-1	TRBJ2-7	TRBD1	TGCAGTGCCACCGGGACAGGGCTCGACTACGAGCAGTACTTC	CSATGTGLDYEQYF
.	TRBV10-3	TRBJ2-5	.	TGTGCCATCCGGAGTTGGGGGTCTCAAGAGACCCAGTACTTC	CAIRSWGSQETQYF
many	TRBV5-6	TRBJ1-3	.	TGTGCCAGCCGGGACGGATACTCTGGAAACACCATATATTTT	CASRDGYSGNTIYF
many	TRBV4-1	TRBJ2-7	.	TGCGCCAGCAGCCAAGAGTGGGGACACTACGAGCAGTACTTC	CASSQEWGHYEQYF
.	TRBV29-1	TRBJ2-5	.	TGCAGCGTTGGTCCCCCTAAGGGAGAGACCCAGTACTTC	CSVGPPKGETQYF
few	TRBV30	TRBJ1-5	.	TGTGCCTGGAGTAATTGGGACCCCAATCAGCCCCAGCATTTT	CAWSNWDPNQPQHF
.	TRBV7-4	TRBJ2-6	.	TGTGCCAGCAGCTTAGATTTTTTTTCTGGGGCCAACGTCCTGACTTTC	CASSLDFFSGANVLTF
many	TRBV11-2	TRBJ2-5	.	TGTGCCAGCAGCTTATCGCGGGACGGCTCCCAGTACTTC	CASSLSRDGSQYF
.	TRBV5-1	TRBJ2-5	TRBD1	TGTGCCAGCAGTCCGGGACAGGGGCGTTGGGATAGGGAGACCCAGTACTTC	CASSPGQGRWDRETQYF
few	TRBV5-5	TRBJ2-7	.	TGTGCCAGCAGATATGGAGACTACGAGCAGTACTTC	CASRYGDYEQYF
few	TRBV5-6	TRBJ1-5	.	TGTGCCAGCCCAAGGGGTGCCAATCAGCCCCAGCATTTT	CASPRGANQPQHF
.	TRBV10-3	TRBJ1-4	.	TGTGCCATCAGGGGGCTTGGTGAAAAACTGTTTTTT	CAIRGLGEKLFF
.	TRBV30	TRBJ1-2	.	TGTGCCTGGAGTCGGGGGCTAGGCTATGGCTACACCTTC	CAWSRGLGYGYTF
few	TRBV20-1	TRBJ2-5	.	TGCAGTGCTTACTTGACAAAAGTAGAGACCCAGTACTTC	CSAYLTKVETQYF
many	TRBV5-1	TRBJ2-5	.	TGCGCCAGCAGCTTGTTGAGGGGCCAGGAGACCCAGTACTTC	CASSLLRGQETQYF
few	TRBV6-2/TRBV6-3	TRBJ1-1	.	TGTGCCAGCATCAGAGGGTTCGGCTGGTCTGAAGCTTTCTTT	CASIRGFGWSEAFF
many	TRBV19	TRBJ1-2	.	TGTGCCAGTAGTATGACCCTCCTTTCGAGCTATGGCTACACCTTC	CASSMTLLSSYGYTF
many	TRBV20-1	TRBJ1-1	.	TGCAGCGTTGAGGGTTGGGGTAACACTGAAGCTTTCTTT	CSVEGWGNTEAFF
few	TRBV18	TRBJ2-5	.	TGTGCCAGCTCTCCAGCACGGCCTGGACAAGAGACCCAGTACTTC	CASSPARPGQETQYF
.	TRBV7-9	TRBJ2-7	.	TGTGCCAGCAGCCCAGAGACCGAGCAGTACTTC	CASSPETEQYF
.	TRBV10-3	TRBJ2-7	TRBD1	TGTGCCAGCTCACCACTCAGGGGGCCCCAGGACGAGCAGTACTTC	CASSPLRGPQDEQYF
many	TRBV7-8	TRBJ1-2	.	TGTGCCAGCAGCTTAAGTCCGCTTTACCATGGCTACACCTTC	CASSLSPLYHGYTF
.	TRBV7-2	TRBJ1-2	TRBD1	TGCGCCAGCAGCCAAGAAACAGGGGCCTATGGCTACACCTTC	CASSQETGAYGYTF
.	TRBV10-3	TRBJ2-2	TRBD2	TGTGCCATCCTTTTTGGGGGGACGGGGACTACCTCGACCGGGGAGCTGTTTTTT	CAILFGGTGTTSTGELFF
many	TRBV7-9	TRBJ1-3	.	TGTGCCAGCAGCCCCCCAGGGTCAAGAAACACCATATATTTT	CASSPPGSRNTIYF
.	TRBV5-6	TRBJ2-5	.	TGTGCCTCCGGGACACGGAGGGGGGCAGAGACCCAGTACTTC	CASGTRRGAETQYF
once	TRBV20-1	TRBJ2-7	.	TGCAGTGCAGGGGGGACGGGACACTCGAGCTCCTACGAGCACTACTTC	CSAGGTGHSSSYEHYF
many	TRBV5-5	TRBJ1-1	.	TGTGCCAGCAGCTTGTCTGACCACACTGAAGCTTTCTTT	CASSLSDHTEAFF
.	TRBV20-1	TRBJ2-7	TRBD1	TGCAGTGCTAGAGATAAGATAGGGACAGGGCAGTACTTC	CSARDKIGTGQYF
many	TRBV7-2	TRBJ2-6	.	TGTGCCAGCAGCCCCCATAATTCGGGGATTGGGTCTGGGGCCAACGTCCTGACTTTC	CASSPHNSGIGSGANVLTF
once	TRBV30	TRBJ2-5	TRBD1	TGTGCCCTAGGGACAGGGGAAGAGACCCAGTACTTC	CALGTGEETQYF
many	TRBV7-7	TRBJ2-3	.	TGTGCCAGCAGCAGATCGGTGGCAGATACGCAGTATTTT	CASSRSVADTQYF
many	TRBV20-1	TRBJ2-5	.	TGCAGTGCTACGTCAGGGAAAGAGACCCAGTACTTC	CSATSGKETQYF
many	TRBV24-1	TRBJ1-5	TRBD1	TGTGCCACCAGCAAAGGACAGGTCGGTCAGCCCCAGCATTTT	CATSKGQVGQPQHF
many	TRBV7-2	TRBJ2-7	TRBD2	TGTGCCAGCAGCTTAACGTCGGCGGGGGGCGCTTTGGACGAGCAGTACTTC	CASSLTSAGGALDEQYF
few	TRBV27	TRBJ2-7	.	TGTGCCAGCAGTTCGGCCTGGGCCCACTACGAGCAGTACTTC	CASSSAWAHYEQYF
many	TRBV5-1	TRBJ2-2	.	TGCGCCAGCAGGGGGGACGACCACGGGGAGCTGTTTTTT	CASRGDDHGELFF
.	TRBV19	TRBJ2-7	TRBD1	TGTGCCAGTACCGGGACAGGGGTTTACGAGCAGTACTTC	CASTGTGVYEQYF
few	TRBV20-1	TRBJ2-7	TRBD2	TGCAGTGCTAGAGATGAGTTAATGGAAATCCTGCGCGGGGGTTCCCCCTACGAGCAGTACTTC	CSARDELMEILRGGSPYEQYF
.	TRBV10-3	TRBJ1-1	.	TGTGCCAGCAGATTTGTGGGGTCGAACACTGAAGCTTTCTTT	CASRFVGSNTEAFF
many	TRBV2	TRBJ2-2	.	TGTGCCAGCAGTGAACTGGCACCGAACACCGGGGAGCTGTTTTTT	CASSELAPNTGELFF
many	TRBV20-1	TRBJ2-5	TRBD2	TGCAGTGCTAGAGAAGCGGGGGTTGAGACCCAGTACTTC	CSAREAGVETQYF
.	TRBV6-5	TRBJ1-4	.	TGTGCCAGCAGTTACTCGATCAGGGACCTGGGGGTGACTAATGAAAAACTGTTTTTT	CASSYSIRDLGVTNEKLFF
.	TRBV10-3	TRBJ1-5	TRBD1	TGTGCCAGCAGTGCGACGACAGGGCAGCCCCAGCATTTT	CASSATTGQPQHF
many	TRBV29-1	TRBJ2-2	.	TGCAGCGCGGTACAGGGTACCGGGGAGCTGTTTTTT	CSAVQGTGELFF